This entry describes one TCR beta chain. The sample comes from a study of blood T cells in healthy people across ages. Trimming left V 0 bases short and J 8 bases short, with 4 bases between. The CDR3 runs 12 residues. Germline V gives CDR1 MNHNY, CDR2 SVGAGI (reference sequence). A J-beta primer mix and a sample-barcoded 5' primer were used in a second PCR of about 7 to 12 cycles. TCRdb reprocessed the 5' RACE reads via MiXCR and lists one record per CDR3 protein. Here the sample spans around 780,000 distinct CDR3 sequences, around a quarter being singletons. These data also featured in a second study, about T cells of mothers and their children.

The chain links TRBV6-6 to TRBJ1-4, with D unresolved. The clonotype originates from a boy aged 10-17 years in good health. The specimen sequenced was blood. Written as DNA, the CDR3 is TGTGCCAGCAGTTACTCAGTGGAAAAACTGTTTTTT. Translation: CASSYSVEKLFF.